These 21 T cell receptor beta chains were sequenced from one sample in a study of shared clonotypes between healthy human individuals. Assay: immunoSEQ multiplex PCR; the TCRdb copy retains only in-frame clones and omits some. The sample has hundreds of thousands of clones; 90% to 97% are singletons. The sequencing sample was made of naive CD4+ T cells sorted from blood. The sample's subset: CD45RA+ positively selected. The receptors shown here come from a woman under 40 in good health.

The chain uses TRBV2 and TRBJ2-1; no definite D call. The germline V and J ends were trimmed by 0 bases and 11 bases, with 5 bases remaining between them. Per the germline V gene, CDR1 is SNHLY and CDR2 is FYNNEI. This CDR3 has 11 amino acids. CDR3 DNA: TGTGCCAGCAGTGAAGCGAGTCAGCAGTTCTTC. This gives the protein CASSEASQQFF.

The rearrangement uses TRBV7-9 and TRBJ2-1; D gene unclear. Trimming took off 5 bases at V and 8 bases at J, with 10 bases between the two ends. Germline CDR1 SEHNR, CDR2 FQNEAQ (reference sequence). The CDR3 is 12 residues long. The CDR3 DNA reads TGTGCCAGCAGCCCCCCCCACGATGAGCAGTTCTTC. Amino acid sequence: CASSPPHDEQFF.

The J gene is TRBJ2-1, the V gene TRBV19; the match to TRBD1 covers 8 bases. V was clipped by 3 bases and J by 7 bases; unmatched bases: 5. CDR1 and CDR2 from the germline V gene are LNHDA and SQIVND (reference sequence). This CDR3 has 14 amino acids. CDR3 residues: CASSMGQAWNEQFF. DNA of the CDR3: TGTGCCAGTAGTATGGGACAGGCGTGGAATGAGCAGTTCTTC.

This chain uses TRBV19 with TRBJ1-5; D might be TRBD1 (5 bases). Between the trimmed V and J ends, which lost 3 bases and 6 bases, there was a span of 18 bases. The CDR3 consists of 16 residues. CDR1 LNHDA and CDR2 SQIVND come from the germline V gene (reference sequence). DNA of the CDR3: TGTGCCAGTAGTATCGAGTGGGGCTTAGCGTCTCAGCCCCAGCATTTT. The encoded protein is CASSIEWGLASQPQHF. The complete variable domain, with remaining parts taken from reference TRBV19 and TRBJ1-5, reads DGGITQSPKYLFRKEGQNVTLSCEQNLNHDAMYWYRQDPGQGLRLIYYSQIVNDFQKGDIAEGYSVSREKKESFPLTVTSAQKNPTAFYLCASSIEWGLASQPQHFGDGTRLSIL.

J is TRBJ1-1 and V is TRBV5-1, with D unresolved. Germline CDR1 is SGHRS and CDR2 is YFSETQ. The V gene lost 2 bases and the J gene lost 3 bases, with 5 bases spanning the gap. This CDR3 is built from 12 residues. CDR3 nucleotides: TGCGCCAGCAGCTTAACCGACACTGAAGCTTTCTTT. It specifies CASSLTDTEAFF.

The chain has TRBV5-5 and TRBJ2-7; 7 bases align to TRBD2. From germline, CDR1 is SGHKS and CDR2 YYEKEE (reference sequence). The CDR3 consists of 15 residues. V gave up 5 bases and J gave up 6 bases; unmatched junction bases: 14. The chain's CDR3 is CASSSRLATSREQYF. The CDR3 DNA follows: TGTGCCAGCAGTTCCCGACTAGCCACATCCCGCGAGCAGTACTTC.

The chain couples TRBV5-1 to TRBJ1-2, with D hard to call. There are 13 residues in the CDR3. Trimming left V 0 bases short and J 1 base short, with 4 bases between. Germline V gene lookup returns CDR1 SGHRS and CDR2 YFSETQ. In DNA form, the CDR3 reads TGCGCCAGCAGCTTGGGGCGTAACTATGGCTACACCTTC. Its protein product is CASSLGRNYGYTF.

A few counts support this clone. The chain is built from TRBV27 and TRBJ1-2; D gene unclear. Germline CDR1 and CDR2: MNHEY and SMNVEV (reference sequence). Trimming took off 7 bases at V and 9 bases at J, with 12 bases between the two ends. The CDR3 totals 11 residues. CDR3 sequence (DNA): TGTGCCAGCATACGAAGGACGAGCTACACCTTC. Translating it yields CASIRRTSYTF.

The chain carries TRBV5-6 and TRBJ2-6; TRBD1 might be the D (5 bases). V was clipped by 0 bases and J by 4 bases, with 8 bases between them. Germline CDR1 and CDR2: SGHDT and YYEEEE. The CDR3 spans 15 residues. Here the CDR3 DNA reads TGTGCCAGCAGCTTGGAGGGGTCCGGGGCCAACGTCCTGACTTTC. This sequence encodes CASSLEGSGANVLTF.

J is TRBJ2-7 and V is TRBV11-2, with 8 bases matching TRBD1. V shed 4 bases and J 3 bases; nucleotides not matched to a gene: 8. The CDR3 contains 15 residues. CDR1 and CDR2 (germline): SGHAT, FQNNGV. The CDR3 region has the DNA TGTGCCAGCAGCTACCGACCAGGGGGCGGCTACGAGCAGTACTTC. It codes for CASSYRPGGGYEQYF.

The chain links TRBV29-1 to TRBJ2-3, with D possibly being TRBD1 or TRBD2 (6 bases each). Trimming shortened V by 1 base and J by 0 bases, and 11 bases separated the two germline ends. The germline V gene encodes CDR1 SQVTM and CDR2 ANQGSEA. The CDR3 sequence is 15 residues long. CDR3 sequence reads: CSVEGGAPSTDTQYF. The CDR3 DNA reads as TGCAGCGTTGAAGGGGGGGCCCCTAGCACAGATACGCAGTATTTT.

This chain joins TRBV6-1 and TRBJ1-2, with D possibly being TRBD1 (5 bases). Germline V lookup: CDR1 MNHNS, CDR2 SASEGT. The length of the CDR3 is 14 residues. Trimming took off 7 bases at V and 3 bases at J, with 15 bases between the two ends. The CDR3 bases are TGTGCCAGCAATCCGGGACCAATCCACTATGGCTACACCTTC. It yields the protein CASNPGPIHYGYTF.

The CDR3 sequence is CASSLRGVTEAFF. The CDR3 DNA reads TGTGCCAGTAGCTTGAGAGGGGTCACTGAAGCTTTCTTT. This rearrangement joins TRBV19 to TRBJ1-1; D is perhaps TRBD1 (5 bases). Trimming pared 6 bases from V and 4 bases from J, leaving 12 bases between. The CDR3 extends over 13 amino acids. The germline CDR1 and CDR2 sequences are LNHDA and SQIVND (reference sequence).

The CDR3 nucleotides are TGTGCCAGCAGGCGACAGGGGCACTACAATGAGCAGTTCTTC. This codes for CASRRQGHYNEQFF. The chain couples TRBV28 to TRBJ2-1; 8 nucleotides line up with TRBD1. CDR3 length: 14 amino acids. Trimming cost V 6 bases and J 3 bases; bases outside gene matches: 4. Looked up from germline, CDR1 is MDHEN and CDR2 is SYDVKM. Variable domain in full (rest from reference TRBV28 and TRBJ2-1): DVKVTQSSRYLVKRTGEKVFLECVQDMDHENMFWYRQDPGLGLRLIYFSYDVKMKEKGDIPEGYSVSREKKERFSLILESASTNQTSMYLCASRRQGHYNEQFFGPGTRLTVL.

The rearrangement links TRBV6-1 to TRBJ2-1; no clear D. The CDR3 has 13 amino acids. The germline V gene has CDR1 MNHNS and CDR2 SASEGT. Trimming left V 4 bases short and J 10 bases short, with 14 bases between. The CDR3 spells CASSGLTWREQFF. CDR3 nucleotides: TGTGCCAGCAGTGGCCTGACTTGGCGAGAGCAGTTCTTC.

As for this clone: Other DNA sequences in this sample translate to the same CDR3. CDR3 bases: TGTGCCAGCAGTTACTCTGGCGGGAGCACAGATACGCAGTATTTT. Its translation: CASSYSGGSTDTQYF. The rearrangement joins TRBV6-5 to TRBJ2-3; D possibly corresponds to TRBD2 (5 bases). Germline-derived CDR1 and CDR2 are MNHEY and SVGAGI. V was cut by 0 bases and J by 0 bases, with 7 bases left in between. This CDR3 comprises 15 residues.

The gene calls are TRBV6-6 and TRBJ1-2, with TRBD1 identical over 10 bases. This CDR3 region has 15 residues. The germline CDR1 and CDR2 sequences are MNHNY and SVGAGI (reference sequence). Germline trimming cut 4 bases from V and 8 bases from J; bases unmatched to any gene: 10. This CDR3 reads CASSFFRQGAEGYTF. The CDR3 DNA is TGTGCCAGCAGTTTCTTTCGACAGGGGGCGGAGGGCTACACCTTC.

V usage is TRBV6-1 and J usage is TRBJ2-7; the D is unclear. The V gene's germline CDR1 is MNHNS and CDR2 SASEGT. V gave up 7 bases and J gave up 7 bases, with 17 bases separating them. The CDR3 has 13 residues. In DNA form, the CDR3 reads TGTGCCAGCACTGGCAAGACCTACGAGGAGCAGTACTTC. Encoded protein: CASTGKTYEEQYF.

The chain has TRBV27 and TRBJ2-7; the D is unclear. CDR1 MNHEY and CDR2 SMNVEV come from the germline V gene (reference sequence). CDR3 length: 13 amino acids. V lost 5 bases to trimming and J lost 2 bases, with 10 bases between them. CDR3 DNA sequence: TGTGCCAGCAGTCCATCTGGAACCTACGAGCAGTACTTC. It specifies CASSPSGTYEQYF.

The V gene is TRBV10-3, the J gene TRBJ1-1; no firm D call. Germline V gene data show CDR1 as ENHRY and CDR2 as SYGVKD. This CDR3 has 14 amino acids. V gave up 2 bases and J gave up 1 base, with 8 bases separating them. Written as DNA, the CDR3 is TGTGCCATCAGTGAGGAACACACGAACACTGAAGCTTTCTTT. Its protein is CAISEEHTNTEAFF.

This chain joins TRBV4-1 and TRBJ2-7; D not resolved. The CDR3 loop spans 15 amino acids. Germline lookup yields CDR1 MGHRA and CDR2 YSYEKL. Trimming took off 1 base at V and 0 bases at J, with 10 bases between the two ends. CDR3 in amino acids: CASSQGYWSSYEQYF. The CDR3 DNA sequence: TGCGCCAGCAGCCAAGGCTACTGGAGCTCCTACGAGCAGTACTTC.